This T cell receptor beta chain was obtained from a study of blood T cell repertoires in COVID-19. Study details: COVID-19 samples collected from the United States, Italy and Spain covered acute and convalescent phases. In each case, the material was cDNA or gDNA derived from T cells, B-cell-depleted T cells, or PBMCs.

Authors' data handling: Estimation of nucleated cell counts relied on the amplification of reference gene primers. The data were produced by immunoSEQ multiplex PCR, yet TCRdb's version contains in-frame clones alone and is incomplete. V, J and clone size are taken as reported in that table, and D and trimming were inferred from the DNA itself. This table has tens of thousands of clones, approximately 83% appearing once. Trimming removed 0 bases at V and 1 base at J, with 6 bases between. This CDR3 has 14 amino acids. Germline lookup yields CDR1 LNHNV and CDR2 YYDKDF (reference sequence). While infection was still active, Seattle patients were enrolled and then followed longitudinally.

Sequencing was performed on peripheral blood. This rearrangement joins TRBV15 to TRBJ2-5; TRBD1 might be the D (5 bases). This receptor was identified in a middle-aged man with COVID-19, enrolled during active disease. CDR3 in amino acids: CATSREQAQETQYF. The CDR3 DNA is TGTGCCACCAGCAGAGAACAGGCCCAAGAGACCCAGTACTTC.